This T cell receptor beta chain stems from a study of blood T cells in healthy people across ages. The germline CDR1 and CDR2 sequences are MGHRA and YSYEKL. This CDR3 is 15 amino acids long. V lost 0 bases, J lost 3 bases, and 12 bases lay in between. With a J-beta primer mix and a sample-barcoded 5' primer, a second PCR ran about 7 to 12 cycles. TCRdb itself ran the 5' RACE reads through MiXCR, one entry per CDR3 protein. The data hold 1.5 million to 2 million distinct CDR3 sequences, with around half observed a single time. The chain combines TRBV4-1 with TRBJ2-7; TRBD2 is a possible D gene (5 bases). This receptor was identified in a woman aged 40 to 50 in good health. The sample comprised blood. CDR3 bases: TGCGCCAGCAGCCAAGACCCACAACGGGGCTACGAGCAGTACTTC. This translates into CASSQDPQRGYEQYF.